This entry concerns a single T cell receptor (beta chain). This CDR3 spans 12 amino acids. Germline assignment: CDR1 SEHNR and CDR2 FQNEAQ (reference sequence). V lost 2 bases, J lost 7 bases, and 8 bases lay in between. Using a FACSAria, the CD4+ and CD8+ T cells were sorted from the PBMCs. This sample is part of a study of CD8+ T cells in alopecia areata. Sequencing templates came from extracted RNA that was reverse transcribed into cDNA. The method was immunoSEQ multiplex PCR; TCRdb's version includes in-frame clones alone and lacks a portion of them. This table holds 100,000 to 130,000 clones, 45% to 70% found once.

The receptor was derived from a human donor in good health. The genes are TRBV7-9 and TRBJ1-1; D remains unclear. Sequencing used CD8+ T cells sorted from blood. CDR3 sequence: CASSLTGLEAFF. The CDR3 DNA reads as TGTGCCAGCAGCTTAACGGGCCTTGAAGCTTTCTTT. Looking up the rest from reference TRBV7-9 and TRBJ1-1 gives the full variable domain: DTGVSQNPRHKITKRGQNVTFRCDPISEHNRLYWYRQTLGQGPEFLTYFQNEAQLEKSRLLSDRFSAERPKGSFSTLEIQRTEQGDSAMYLCASSLTGLEAFFGQGTRLTVV.